This entry is about one T cell receptor (beta chain). The donor population consisted of healthy HIV-negative adults with no recent acute infections or vaccinations. In the CD4+ fraction, cells were divided into CD45RA+ naive and CD45RA-negative memory subsets. The CDR3 is 21 residues long. The V gene's germline CDR1 is SGHDN and CDR2 FVKESK. Trimming cost V 1 base and J 1 base, with 23 bases left between them. The run depth of the assay was deep. Profiled with immunoSEQ multiplex PCR; TCRdb holds only in-frame clones, not every one. The sample yields about 1.5 million clones, around 97% seen once. The sample belongs to a study of shared clonotypes between healthy human individuals.

This receptor was identified in a man aged 25 to 40 in good health. V is TRBV14 and J is TRBJ2-6, with D perhaps TRBD2 (6 bases). Sample: naive CD4+ T cells sorted from blood. Described subset: CD45RA+ positively selected. CDR3 protein: CASSQVRKQGGSISGANVLTF. The DNA for the CDR3 is TGTGCCAGCAGCCAAGTGCGTAAGCAGGGAGGTTCAATATCTGGGGCCAACGTCCTGACTTTC.